The TCR beta chain under discussion was sequenced for a study of shared clonotypes between healthy human individuals (dated by TCRdb to 2018 to 2020). Regarding the complete study: A couple of women and three men aged 18 to 49 years were included in the cohort. Per donor, three plates each were used for CD4 naive and CD4 memory, two for CD8 naive, and one for CD8 memory. The study deeply sequenced blood TCR repertoires of about 5 healthy adults to estimate repertoire size and the extent of clonotype sharing between individuals. Different laboratories and diverse techniques were used to prepare libraries and sequence TCR repertoires, to increase sequencing depth and limit assay-specific biases. Each donor's leukapheresis produced roughly between roughly 0.85 and 10 billion PBMCs. The investigation overall reported the following: Larger estimated clonotype richness was generally found for naive subsets than for memory subsets. Higher generation probabilities were observed for clonotypes shared by all four sorted-subset donors than for non-shared clonotypes. Only blood was sampled, and tissue TCR repertoires likely differ from those in blood. Even with the large sequencing depth, rarefaction of the sorted-subset datasets indicated that sequencing was incomplete. Pairwise subsampling led to the expectation that sequencing depth would affect the degree of clonotype sharing among donors. Roughly 5% of naive CD4, 3.5% of naive CD8, about 2.4% of memory CD4, and 0.4% of memory CD8 clonotypes were shared across several donors. Because the study included a small number of donors, the genetic and exposure-history diversity represented was limited.

TCR CDR3 regions were amplified from genomic DNA by multiplex PCR using the deep immunoSEQ assay. Extracted genomic DNA from each cell subset was spread evenly across all wells of several immunoSEQ 96-well plates, with each plate serving as a replicate. For sorted subsets, about 210 ng of genomic DNA, equivalent to some 30,000 T cell genomes, went into each replicate PCR. Purified libraries were quantified with a Qubit 3.0 fluorometer, sized on a Bioanalyzer 2100, and re-quantified with the KAPA Library Quantification kit. Every immunoSEQ 96-well plate was sequenced on a separate single-read 150-cycle Illumina NextSeq 550 flow cell. The published analysis was carried out like this. Because the immunoSEQ output held only junctional sequences and lacked quality scores, the filtering could not match the filtering applied to full-length reads. To assign V/J genes and CDR3, sequences were annotated against IMGT germline references using PyIR, a Python wrapper for IgBLAST v1.9. Reads were removed for weak V/J assignments (E-value above 1e-6), missing CDR3, stop codons, out-of-frame junctions, or ambiguous translated residues. A V3J clonotype was defined by an identical inferred V gene, J gene, and CDR3 amino acid sequence. To compute the percentage overlap between repertoires, the number of shared unique clonotypes was divided by the size of the smaller repertoire. Three approaches were used to assess repertoire richness: RTK rarefaction, the Chao1 estimator, and Recon v2.1 estimates of unobserved clonotypes. Generation probabilities were computed with OLGA for all TCRbeta clonotypes obtained by the gDNA method from a handful of donors. Imported from immuneACCESS, the table was reduced by TCRdb to in-frame sequences with V and J called. These copies leave out some clones; in studies compared against another copy, an unresolved V gene accounts for under half, and the cause of the remainder is not known. V, J and clone size are taken as reported in that table, and D and trimming were inferred from the DNA itself. This sample holds fewer than 2.5 million clones; approximately 94% were observed only once. Approximately 0.35% of the sample rests with the top ten.

V is pared back by 2 bases and J by 7 bases, with 9 bases lying between the germline termini. Spanning cysteine to phenylalanine, the CDR3 consists of 13 amino acids. CDR3 DNA only is kept here, 39 bases in frame from base 1. CDR1 SNHLY and CDR2 FYNNEI are derived from the germline V gene. Donors were healthy HIV-negative adults with no recently reported acute infections or vaccinations. Every donor was a Caucasian adult living in Nashville, Tennessee, USA. CD4+ T cells were enriched through magnetic negative selection, after which naive cells were positively selected on CD45RA and the remaining negative fraction served as the memory subset. After blood collection by leukapheresis, PBMCs were isolated using Ficoll-Histopaque density gradient centrifugation and then cryopreserved in the vapor phase of liquid nitrogen. Analytical flow cytometry was used to check the purity and quantity of each magnetically sorted T cell population. From each sorted fraction, genomic DNA was isolated and quantified by UV absorbance on a Nanodrop 2000c.

Of note for this clone: Its cognate antigen has yet to be identified. Base qualities are not recorded, but no much larger clone differs from it by a single base.

The V and J genes are TRBV2 and TRBJ2-1; no D gene can be assigned with confidence. Sequencing input: naive CD4+ T cells from PBMCs. In light of the paper, this sample's cell subset or site label describes: CD45RA+ positively selected. The source of this sequence is a man between 18 and 29 years old in good health. Some clones in this sample may be carry-over from other donors' samples. DNA sequence: TGTGCCAGCAGTGAATCAGTCGTGAATGAGCAGTTCTTC. Translated, this gives CASSESVVNEQFF.